These T cell receptor beta chains were read from a single sample in a study of shared clonotypes between healthy human individuals. Using immunoSEQ multiplex PCR, the repertoire was profiled, and TCRdb retains in-frame clones only, with some absent. Of nearly 1,000,000 clones in the sample, over 75% were seen once. The specimen sequenced was memory CD4+ T cells sorted from blood. The receptor set was obtained from a man in his late teens or twenties in good health. Each CDR3 is given with its conserved first and last residue. D genes are given only for firm matches. Not every row has a clone size; where given, it reads once, few, many or a size class.

abundance: few; d_gene: -; j_gene: TRBJ2-2; v_gene: TRBV30; CDR3aa: CAWTRGVTGELFF; CDR3nt: TGTGCCTGGACCAGGGGGGTGACCGGGGAGCTGTTTTTT
abundance: -; d_gene: -; j_gene: TRBJ2-3; v_gene: TRBV9; CDR3aa: CASSVSGSDTQYF; CDR3nt: TGTGCCAGCAGCGTGTCAGGGTCAGATACGCAGTATTTT
abundance: -; d_gene: TRBD1; j_gene: TRBJ2-7; v_gene: TRBV6-5; CDR3aa: CASRRGQGGHEQYF; CDR3nt: TGTGCCAGCAGGAGGGGGCAGGGCGGCCACGAGCAGTACTTC
abundance: -; d_gene: TRBD1; j_gene: TRBJ1-2; v_gene: TRBV5-8; CDR3aa: CASSGRDRVGYTF; CDR3nt: TGTGCCAGCAGCGGCCGGGACAGGGTAGGCTACACCTTC
abundance: once; d_gene: -; j_gene: TRBJ2-3; v_gene: TRBV11-2; CDR3aa: CASSTIRAYTQYF; CDR3nt: TGTGCCAGCAGCACGATTAGGGCGTACACGCAGTATTTT
abundance: -; d_gene: -; j_gene: TRBJ2-1; v_gene: TRBV29-1; CDR3aa: CSVERVGGNEQFF; CDR3nt: TGCAGCGTTGAGAGGGTCGGGGGCAATGAGCAGTTCTTC
abundance: few; d_gene: -; j_gene: TRBJ2-7; v_gene: TRBV5-1; CDR3aa: CASSIGGQGYEQYF; CDR3nt: TGCGCCAGCAGCATTGGGGGTCAGGGCTACGAGCAGTACTTC
abundance: -; d_gene: -; j_gene: TRBJ1-1; v_gene: TRBV7-9; CDR3aa: CASSLGRFMDMNTEAFF; CDR3nt: TGTGCCAGCAGCTTAGGTAGGTTCATGGATATGAACACTGAAGCTTTCTTT
abundance: -; d_gene: -; j_gene: TRBJ2-2; v_gene: TRBV10-1; CDR3aa: CASSEGGTGELFF; CDR3nt: TGCGCCAGCAGTGAAGGGGGAACCGGGGAGCTGTTTTTT
abundance: -; d_gene: TRBD1; j_gene: TRBJ1-2; v_gene: TRBV2; CDR3aa: CASSVGQGARGYTF; CDR3nt: TGTGCCAGCAGTGTCGGACAGGGGGCGCGTGGCTACACCTTC
abundance: -; d_gene: -; j_gene: TRBJ1-6; v_gene: TRBV30; CDR3aa: CAWRASGGNSPLHF; CDR3nt: TGTGCCTGGAGAGCCTCGGGGGGAAATTCACCCCTCCACTTT
abundance: -; d_gene: -; j_gene: TRBJ2-5; v_gene: TRBV4-1; CDR3aa: CASSQPGEETQYF; CDR3nt: TGCGCCAGCAGCCAGCCCGGAGAAGAGACCCAGTACTTC
abundance: -; d_gene: TRBD1; j_gene: TRBJ1-2; v_gene: TRBV10-3; CDR3aa: CAISESPTGGDYGYTF; CDR3nt: TGTGCCATCAGTGAGTCGCCGACAGGGGGAGACTATGGCTACACCTTC
abundance: -; d_gene: -; j_gene: TRBJ2-7; v_gene: TRBV6-1; CDR3aa: CASSEGFRLQYF; CDR3nt: TGTGCCAGCAGTGAAGGGTTCCGGCTGCAGTACTTC
abundance: -; d_gene: TRBD1; j_gene: TRBJ1-3; v_gene: TRBV11-2; CDR3aa: CASSERGDRGNTIYF; CDR3nt: TGTGCCAGCAGCGAAAGAGGGGACAGGGGAAACACCATATATTTT
abundance: -; d_gene: -; j_gene: TRBJ1-1; v_gene: TRBV27; CDR3aa: CASSWDKKNTEAFF; CDR3nt: TGTGCCAGCAGTTGGGACAAAAAGAACACTGAAGCTTTCTTT
abundance: few; d_gene: TRBD1; j_gene: TRBJ1-1; v_gene: TRBV15; CDR3aa: CATSRQGAHTEAFF; CDR3nt: TGTGCCACCAGCAGACAGGGGGCGCATACTGAAGCTTTCTTT
abundance: few; d_gene: -; j_gene: TRBJ2-5; v_gene: TRBV6-1; CDR3aa: CASVGAASQETQYF; CDR3nt: TGTGCCAGCGTCGGTGCCGCCTCACAAGAGACCCAGTACTTC
abundance: many; d_gene: -; j_gene: TRBJ2-7; v_gene: TRBV6-1; CDR3aa: CASTVAYEQYF; CDR3nt: TGTGCCAGCACTGTCGCCTACGAGCAGTACTTC
abundance: few; d_gene: -; j_gene: TRBJ1-2; v_gene: TRBV28; CDR3aa: CASSLQGSGYTF; CDR3nt: TGTGCCAGCAGTTTGCAGGGGTCTGGCTACACCTTC
abundance: -; d_gene: -; j_gene: TRBJ2-1; v_gene: TRBV9; CDR3aa: CASSEMGKRYNEQFF; CDR3nt: TGTGCCAGCAGCGAGATGGGGAAGCGCTACAATGAGCAGTTCTTC
abundance: -; d_gene: -; j_gene: TRBJ1-1; v_gene: TRBV14; CDR3aa: CASSQAGYTEAFF; CDR3nt: TGTGCCAGCAGCCAAGCAGGCTACACTGAAGCTTTCTTT
abundance: -; d_gene: TRBD1; j_gene: TRBJ1-4; v_gene: TRBV5-4; CDR3aa: CASSPGGAGEKLFF; CDR3nt: TGTGCCAGCAGCCCAGGGGGCGCGGGGGAAAAACTGTTTTTT
abundance: -; d_gene: -; j_gene: TRBJ2-7; v_gene: TRBV10-1; CDR3aa: CASFSRNLDLSYEQYF; CDR3nt: TGCGCCAGCTTTTCCCGTAATCTGGACCTCTCCTACGAGCAGTACTTC
abundance: few; d_gene: TRBD1; j_gene: TRBJ2-2; v_gene: TRBV7-6; CDR3aa: CASSRGTGFGELFF; CDR3nt: TGTGCCAGCAGCCGTGGGACAGGGTTCGGGGAGCTGTTTTTT
abundance: -; d_gene: -; j_gene: TRBJ2-2; v_gene: TRBV5-1; CDR3aa: CASSLKRRGAGGELFF; CDR3nt: TGCGCCAGCAGCCTCAAGCGCAGGGGCGCCGGCGGGGAGCTGTTTTTT
abundance: once; d_gene: TRBD1; j_gene: TRBJ2-7; v_gene: TRBV29-1; CDR3aa: CSVLGQGLYEQYF; CDR3nt: TGCAGCGTTCTCGGACAGGGGCTCTACGAGCAGTACTTC
abundance: few; d_gene: TRBD2; j_gene: TRBJ2-4; v_gene: TRBV5-4; CDR3aa: CASSLGSGGNAKNIQYF; CDR3nt: TGTGCCAGCAGCTTGGGAAGCGGGGGAAATGCCAAAAACATTCAGTACTTC
abundance: -; d_gene: -; j_gene: TRBJ2-6; v_gene: TRBV5-1; CDR3aa: CASSQQGTELTF; CDR3nt: TGCGCCAGCAGCCAACAGGGAACCGAGCTGACTTTC